A selection of T cell receptor beta chains follows, all from one sample in a study of blood T cell repertoires in COVID-19. The table came from immunoSEQ multiplex PCR; TCRdb's copy has only in-frame clones and leaves some out. Among about 120,000 clones, about 84% were seen once, and the ten largest hold about 3.8%. The sequencing sample was made of peripheral blood. These receptors all stem from a man aged 60 to 75 with acute or convalescent COVID-19. Each CDR3 is given with its conserved first and last residue. D genes are given only for firm matches. Only part of the rows carry a size: once, few, many, or a class if the clone is expanded.

d_gene: NA
v_gene: TRBV6-6
abundance: NA
CDR3aa: CASGDRVGQYF

d_gene: NA
v_gene: TRBV6-1
abundance: NA
CDR3aa: CASQKGHDLGGAQHF

d_gene: NA
v_gene: TRBV27
abundance: NA
CDR3aa: CASSLTQANYGYTF

d_gene: NA
v_gene: TRBV7-3
abundance: NA
CDR3aa: CASSDRVPPTDTQYF

d_gene: NA
v_gene: TRBV7-2
abundance: NA
CDR3aa: CASSLLASSTDTQYF

d_gene: NA
v_gene: TRBV28
abundance: NA
CDR3aa: CASSPGHYEQYF

d_gene: NA
v_gene: TRBV19
abundance: NA
CDR3aa: CASSIVQNTGELFF

d_gene: NA
v_gene: TRBV7-2
abundance: NA
CDR3aa: CASSQDSTSSSLHF

d_gene: NA
v_gene: TRBV9
abundance: NA
CDR3aa: CASTTGGAPGELFF

d_gene: TRBD2
v_gene: TRBV27
abundance: NA
CDR3aa: CASSLVADPGGYEQYF

d_gene: NA
v_gene: TRBV10-1
abundance: NA
CDR3aa: CAGPDTSYGYTF

d_gene: TRBD2
v_gene: TRBV14
abundance: NA
CDR3aa: CASSHGRVGQFF

d_gene: NA
v_gene: TRBV11-2
abundance: NA
CDR3aa: CASSLFKGESQHF

d_gene: TRBD2
v_gene: TRBV19
abundance: once
CDR3aa: CASSELAESTDTQYF

d_gene: TRBD1
v_gene: TRBV10-2
abundance: NA
CDR3aa: CASSEWTGNTEAFF

d_gene: TRBD2
v_gene: TRBV4-3
abundance: NA
CDR3aa: CASSQGTSGGLPTGELFF

d_gene: NA
v_gene: TRBV12-3/TRBV12-4
abundance: NA
CDR3aa: CASSSGGDIQYF

d_gene: NA
v_gene: TRBV4-1
abundance: NA
CDR3aa: CASSQATRGDTEAFF

d_gene: TRBD2
v_gene: TRBV5-4
abundance: once
CDR3aa: CASSGLAGEEATDTQYF

d_gene: NA
v_gene: TRBV10-3
abundance: NA
CDR3aa: CAISESGAHGYTF

d_gene: NA
v_gene: TRBV7-9
abundance: NA
CDR3aa: CASSLRTTSTDTQYF

d_gene: TRBD2
v_gene: TRBV11-3
abundance: NA
CDR3aa: CASSTSGSDEQFF

d_gene: NA
v_gene: TRBV28
abundance: NA
CDR3aa: CASSLPGEGYDEKLFF

d_gene: TRBD1
v_gene: TRBV28
abundance: once
CDR3aa: CASSPPQAGGREAFF

d_gene: NA
v_gene: TRBV7-3
abundance: few
CDR3aa: CASSSPPGQQETQYF

d_gene: NA
v_gene: TRBV10-3
abundance: NA
CDR3aa: CAISEGRETNYGYTF

d_gene: TRBD2
v_gene: TRBV19
abundance: NA
CDR3aa: CASTPTSETGEQYF